Each of the 22 T cell receptor beta chains below was sequenced from the same sample in a study of shared clonotypes between healthy human individuals. The repertoire was sequenced with immunoSEQ multiplex PCR; TCRdb's copy has only in-frame clones and lacks some. Here the sample spans 2,500,000 or so clones, approximately 94% being singletons. The sample taken for sequencing was naive CD4+ T cells from PBMCs. Sample subset: CD45RA+ positively selected. These TCRs come from a man younger than 30 in good health. Some clones in this sample may be carry-over from other donors' samples.

CDR3 sequence: CASSVAGTSANEQFF. The CDR3 DNA sequence: TGTGCCAGCAGCGTAGCTGGGACTAGCGCCAATGAGCAGTTCTTC. The chain links TRBV9 to TRBJ2-1; 10 nucleotides line up with TRBD2. CDR1 and CDR2 from the germline V gene are SGDLS and YYNGEE. Trimming took 0 bases from V and 6 from J; bases not matched to a gene: 3. This CDR3 contains 15 residues. Full variable domain (outside the CDR3, taken from reference TRBV9 and TRBJ2-1): DSGVTQTPKHLITATGQRVTLRCSPRSGDLSVYWYQQSLDQGLQFLIQYYNGEERAKGNILERFSAQQFPDLHSELNLSSLELGDSALYFCASSVAGTSANEQFFGPGTRLTVL.

This chain joins TRBV6-5 and TRBJ2-2, with a tentative D call TRBD2 (5 bases). Trimming stripped 8 bases from V and 6 bases from J, with 13 bases between. The CDR3 totals 13 residues. The germline gives CDR1 MNHEY, CDR2 SVGAGI. As DNA, the CDR3 is TGTGCCAGCCTTGGGAGTGTCGCCGGGGAGCTGTTTTTT. Translation: CASLGSVAGELFF.

V gene TRBV7-2 combines with J gene TRBJ2-5, with TRBD2 as a possible D gene (6 bases). Germline V lookup: CDR1 SGHTA, CDR2 FQGNSA. The CDR3 totals 13 residues. V was clipped by 5 bases and J by 5 bases, with 12 bases between them. CDR3 nucleotide sequence: TGTGCCAGCAGCGCGACTAGTTTGGAGACCCAGTACTTC. It specifies CASSATSLETQYF. The variable domain in full, with the rest retrieved from reference TRBV7-2 and TRBJ2-5, is GAGVSQSPSNKVTEKGKDVELRCDPISGHTALYWYRQSLGQGLEFLIYFQGNSAPDKSGLPSDRFSAERTGGSVSTLTIQRTQQEDSAVYLCASSATSLETQYFGPGTRLLVL.

The chain couples TRBV6-6 to TRBJ1-4, with D perhaps matching TRBD1 (5 bases). CDR1 MNHNY and CDR2 SVGAGI come from the germline V gene (reference sequence). V dropped 6 bases and J dropped 4 bases, with 12 bases sitting between them. The CDR3 is made up of 14 amino acids. CDR3 loop: CASRPGLFNEKLFF. In nucleotides, the CDR3 is TGTGCCAGCAGACCAGGGCTATTTAATGAAAAACTGTTTTTT.

The chain links TRBV7-2 to TRBJ2-4, with 11 positions matching TRBD1. Germline V lookup: CDR1 SGHTA, CDR2 FQGNSA. The ends lost 5 bases at V and 6 bases at J; junction bases unmatched: 9. The CDR3 runs 16 residues. Here the CDR3 DNA reads TGTGCCAGCAGCCCTTGGACAGGGGGCTGGGTAAACATTCAGTACTTC. Encoded protein: CASSPWTGGWVNIQYF.

The chain joins TRBV6-5 to TRBJ2-1; D remains ambiguous. Germline loops: CDR1 MNHEY, CDR2 SVGAGI. Trimming removed 5 bases from V and 4 bases from J, with 12 bases in between. The CDR3 is made up of 14 amino acids. The chain's CDR3 is CASSQMAAYNEQFF. CDR3 DNA: TGTGCCAGCAGTCAGATGGCAGCTTACAATGAGCAGTTCTTC.

J is TRBJ1-1 and V is TRBV5-1; tentative D call: TRBD1 (6 bases). This CDR3 has 13 amino acids. Trimming shortened V by 5 bases and J by 1 base, and 9 bases separated the two germline ends. Germline V CDR1 and CDR2: SGHRS, YFSETQ. CDR3 coding DNA: TGCGCCAGCAGGGACAGCTCGAACACTGAAGCTTTCTTT. Translated: CASRDSSNTEAFF.

V gene TRBV6-1 combines with J gene TRBJ1-1; 9 bases line up with TRBD1. The CDR3 length is 15 residues. Trimming cost V 6 bases and J 1 base; bases outside gene matches: 6. CDR1 is MNHNS, CDR2 SASEGT, per germline. The CDR3 loop reads CASRHGQGQNTEAFF. The CDR3 region has the DNA TGTGCCAGCAGACACGGACAGGGGCAGAACACTGAAGCTTTCTTT.

V and J are TRBV29-1 and TRBJ1-4; D gene unclear. This CDR3 region has 11 residues. The germline V gene has CDR1 SQVTM and CDR2 ANQGSEA. V gave up 6 bases and J gave up 4 bases, with 6 bases separating them. CDR3 nucleotides: TGCAGCGTGCGGAATAATGAAAAACTGTTTTTT. Translation: CSVRNNEKLFF.

As to this clone: Other DNA sequences within the sample encode an identical CDR3. CDR3 bases: TGTGCCAGCAGTTACTCTAGACAGGGGTCCGGAAACACCATATATTTT. Residues: CASSYSRQGSGNTIYF. This rearrangement joins TRBV6-5 to TRBJ1-3; 8 bases map to TRBD1. This CDR3 region has 16 residues. V dropped 0 bases and J dropped 4; count of bases not matched to a gene: 5. CDR1 MNHEY and CDR2 SVGAGI come from the germline V gene.

The chain recombines TRBV6-1 with TRBJ2-7; TRBD2 aligns across 9 bases. This CDR3 region has 15 residues. The trim removed 6 bases at V and 6 bases at J, leaving 12 bases unmatched. Germline CDR1 MNHNS, CDR2 SASEGT. As DNA, the CDR3 is TGTGCCAGCAGGGGACTAGCAGGGAGTCGGGGCGAGCAGTACTTC. Protein product: CASRGLAGSRGEQYF.

The chain combines TRBV5-5 with TRBJ2-3; 7 nucleotides agree with TRBD2. Per the germline V gene, CDR1 is SGHKS and CDR2 is YYEKEE (reference sequence). The CDR3 extends over 17 amino acids. Trimming cost V 3 bases and J 2 bases; bases outside gene matches: 12. The chain's CDR3 is CASSWAGASGFTDTQYF. The CDR3 nucleotides are TGTGCCAGCAGCTGGGCTGGGGCTAGCGGCTTCACAGATACGCAGTATTTT.

This chain joins TRBV29-1 and TRBJ2-7; the D gene is possibly TRBD2 (6 bases). The V gene lost 0 bases and the J gene lost 5 bases, with 11 bases spanning the gap. Germline V gives CDR1 SQVTM, CDR2 ANQGSEA. The CDR3 spans 13 residues. The CDR3 reads CSVEDAGRNEQYF. In DNA, the CDR3 is TGCAGCGTTGAAGACGCGGGGAGAAACGAGCAGTACTTC.

The chain is built from TRBV11-1 and TRBJ2-7; TRBD1 is a possible D gene (6 bases). Germline V CDR1 and CDR2: SGHAT, FQDESV (reference sequence). The V end was cut by 3 bases, the J end by 2 bases, with 14 bases between. This CDR3 has 15 residues. CDR3 protein: CASSFSGDAAYEQYF. CDR3 DNA sequence: TGTGCCAGCAGCTTTTCAGGGGACGCCGCCTACGAGCAGTACTTC.

The gene calls are TRBV15 and TRBJ1-4; D unresolved. Trimming took 1 base from V and 0 from J, leaving 6 bases between them. The germline V gene has CDR1 LNHNV and CDR2 YYDKDF (reference sequence). The CDR3 loop spans 15 amino acids. Here the CDR3 reads CATSRGGSTNEKLFF. The CDR3 region has the DNA TGTGCCACCAGCAGAGGCGGGTCAACTAATGAAAAACTGTTTTTT.

This clone was observed a single time. This sequence joins TRBV9 and TRBJ2-1, with 7 bases matching TRBD1. CDR1 SGDLS and CDR2 YYNGEE come from the germline V gene. V was pared by 6 bases and J by 4 bases, with 10 bases of the junction left unmatched. The CDR3 spans 15 residues. CDR3 in DNA: TGTGCCAGCAACCGACCGGGACAGCAATACAATGAGCAGTTCTTC. Translating gives CASNRPGQQYNEQFF. Full variable domain (outside the CDR3, taken from reference TRBV9 and TRBJ2-1): DSGVTQTPKHLITATGQRVTLRCSPRSGDLSVYWYQQSLDQGLQFLIQYYNGEERAKGNILERFSAQQFPDLHSELNLSSLELGDSALYFCASNRPGQQYNEQFFGPGTRLTVL.

This chain joins TRBV6-5 and TRBJ2-7; D tentatively fits TRBD1 or TRBD2 (5 bases each). The length of the CDR3 is 16 residues. V lost 2 bases, J lost 3 bases, and 17 bases lay in between. Germline CDR1 reads MNHEY; CDR2 reads SVGAGI. For the CDR3, the DNA is TGTGCCAGCAGTTACACAAACCGGGACGTCCACTACGAGCAGTACTTC. As protein: CASSYTNRDVHYEQYF.

The chain combines TRBV7-3 with TRBJ2-3, with D maybe TRBD2 (6 bases). The CDR3 is 15 residues long. Trimming cost V 5 bases and J 4 bases, with 16 bases left between them. Germline V gene sequence: CDR1 SGHTA, CDR2 FQGTGA. CDR3 nucleotides: TGTGCCAGCAGCCGGGACTTGATGAGCGCAGATACGCAGTATTTT. This encodes CASSRDLMSADTQYF.

This chain uses TRBV30 with TRBJ2-7; 9 nucleotides align to TRBD2. V lost 4 bases and J lost 5; bases outside the gene matches: 6. CDR1 and CDR2 from the germline V gene are GTSNPN and SVGIG (reference sequence). The CDR3 contains 13 residues. The DNA for the CDR3 is TGTGCCTGGATGCGGGAGGGCCGCGACGAGCAGTACTTC. Its protein is CAWMREGRDEQYF.

This chain links TRBV27 with TRBJ1-4; tentative D call: TRBD1 (6 bases). The CDR3 is 14 amino acids. Trimming left V 5 bases short and J 7 bases short, with 14 bases between. The germline gives CDR1 MNHEY, CDR2 SMNVEV (reference sequence). In DNA, the CDR3 is TGTGCCAGCAGTACAACAGGGCGCCGTGAAAAACTGTTTTTT. Its translation: CASSTTGRREKLFF.

Only one count was recorded for this clone. Other DNA sequences of this sample code for an identical CDR3. This rearrangement joins TRBV7-9 to TRBJ2-7; TRBD1 might be the D (7 bases). CDR3 length equals 14 residues. Germline V gene sequence: CDR1 SEHNR, CDR2 FQNEAQ (reference sequence). V gave up 3 bases and J gave up 2 bases, with 11 bases separating them. CDR3 amino acids: CASSLRDSTYEQYF. CDR3 in DNA: TGTGCCAGCAGCTTGCGGGACAGCACCTACGAGCAGTACTTC.

This clone was observed once. In nucleotides, the CDR3 is TGCGCCAGCAGACCGTCGGAACAGCCTAACTATGGCTACACCTTC. Amino acid sequence: CASRPSEQPNYGYTF. The rearrangement links TRBV4-1 to TRBJ1-2; D is unresolved. The CDR3 is 15 amino acids. CDR1 and CDR2 (germline): MGHRA, YSYEKL. V shed 6 bases and J shed 0 bases, with 14 bases lying between them.